The rows below give T cell receptor beta chains drawn from one sample of a study of early stage breast cancer tumors. Sequenced by immunoSEQ multiplex PCR; TCRdb stores in-frame clones only, minus some. The data hold roughly 49,000 clones, with around 80% observed a single time. Sequenced input: blood. All receptors derive from a middle-aged person with breast cancer. Both conserved end residues are part of each CDR3. D genes are given only for firm matches. Only part of the rows carry a size: once, few, many, or a class if the clone is expanded.

v_call,j_call,clone_size,d_call,cdr3_nt,cdr3_aa
TRBV30,TRBJ2-5,-,-,TGTGCCTGGATCATAAGTATAGGGTTGCAGACCCAGTACTTC,CAWIISIGLQTQYF
TRBV27,TRBJ1-4,few,-,TGTGCCAGCGGTCGAGGATCGGGAAGCGAAAAACTGTTTTTT,CASGRGSGSEKLFF
TRBV7-2,TRBJ2-1,-,TRBD2,TGTGCCAGCAGCTTACAACCGGGACTAGCGGGAGGAGCGCAGTTCTTC,CASSLQPGLAGGAQFF
TRBV10-2,TRBJ2-7,-,-,TGCGCCAGCAGTGACCCTAGCGAGTCCTACGAGCAGTACTTC,CASSDPSESYEQYF
TRBV7-9,TRBJ2-7,few,TRBD1,TGTGCCAGCAGCCCGGGACAGGACGGGCAGTACTTC,CASSPGQDGQYF
TRBV19,TRBJ2-7,once,TRBD1,TGTGCCAGTAGCCAGACAGGGGGCGCGGATGGGCAGTACTTC,CASSQTGGADGQYF
TRBV29-1,TRBJ2-7,-,-,TGCAGCGTTGTAAGTAGTGCACTAGCTAACTTC,CSVVSSALANF
TRBV10-3,TRBJ2-7,-,TRBD1,TGTGCCATCAGTGGGGACAGGGGAGCCTACGAGCAGTACTTC,CAISGDRGAYEQYF
TRBV20-1,TRBJ2-3,-,TRBD2,TGCAGTACTAGCGCGCCGTCTACGCAGTATTTT,CSTSAPSTQYF
TRBV4-1,TRBJ2-6,-,TRBD1,TGCGCCAGCAGCCAAGGAGGGGGCTATACTGGGGCCAACGTCCTGACTTTC,CASSQGGGYTGANVLTF
TRBV7-2,TRBJ2-7,-,-,TGTGCCAGCAGCTTAAAACAGGGACCCTACGAGCAGTACTTC,CASSLKQGPYEQYF
TRBV27,TRBJ1-1,-,-,TGTGCCAGCAGTTTATCCCCAAGGGGGGAGGGTGAAGCTTTCTTT,CASSLSPRGEGEAFF
TRBV10-3,TRBJ2-1,-,-,TGTGCCATCAGTGAGCCAGTACCCTATGCGAGCGCAAGGGTCAATGAGCAGTTCTTC,CAISEPVPYASARVNEQFF
TRBV9,TRBJ2-1,-,-,TGTGCCAGCAGCGTAGAGGGATCCACGGGAAATGAGCAGTTCTTC,CASSVEGSTGNEQFF
TRBV28,TRBJ2-3,-,-,TGTGCCAGCAGTTTTACCCCCCCAGAGGCAGATACGCAGTATTTT,CASSFTPPEADTQYF
TRBV12-5,TRBJ2-1,-,TRBD1,TGTGCTAGTGGTTGGGGGACAGAGGGGAATGAGCAGTTCTTC,CASGWGTEGNEQFF
TRBV7-3,TRBJ2-2,-,-,TGTGCCAGCAGCTTAAGGGGGGCGGACACCGGGGAGCTGTTTTTT,CASSLRGADTGELFF
TRBV18,TRBJ2-1,-,TRBD1,TGTGCCAGCTCACGTAGAGTTTTTGTCCAGGGGGCGGATGAGCAGTTCTTC,CASSRRVFVQGADEQFF
TRBV19,TRBJ1-5,once,-,TGTGCCAGTACCCCGGGACTGCGACAGCCCCAGCATTTT,CASTPGLRQPQHF
TRBV27,TRBJ2-1,medium-sized,-,TGTGCCAGCAGTTTTTCGACAGAATACAATGAGCAGTTCTTC,CASSFSTEYNEQFF
TRBV7-2,TRBJ2-5,-,-,TGTGCCAGCAGCCGGGACACTGAGACCCAGTACTTC,CASSRDTETQYF
TRBV2,TRBJ2-3,-,-,TGTGCCAGCAGGCCAACCTTAGGGGCAGATACGCAGTATTTT,CASRPTLGADTQYF
TRBV28,TRBJ2-1,-,-,TGTGCCAGCAGTTGGCATTCTCTCGGGGAGCAGTTCTTC,CASSWHSLGEQFF
TRBV5-6,TRBJ1-1,few,TRBD1,TGTGCCAGCAGCGAAACTACGAGGGGGCGATTGCCTGAAGCTTTCTTT,CASSETTRGRLPEAFF
TRBV30,TRBJ2-4,few,-,TGTGCCTGGAGGCCATCGGGATCAGGCCTAATAGCCAAAAACATTCAGTACTTC,CAWRPSGSGLIAKNIQYF
TRBV13,TRBJ2-1,once,TRBD1,TGTGCCAGCAACTTAGTGGGACAGGGGTACAATGAGCAGTTCTTC,CASNLVGQGYNEQFF
TRBV6-1,TRBJ1-2,-,-,TGTGCCAGCAGTGACCCGGGGGCCTATGGCTACACCTTC,CASSDPGAYGYTF
TRBV2,TRBJ2-7,-,-,TGTGCCAGCAGTGAATCGGGCAGGGGGGGGGAGCAGTACTTC,CASSESGRGGEQYF
TRBV5-6,TRBJ2-7,-,TRBD2,TGTGCCAGCAGCGGCCTGCGGACTAGCGGGACCTACGAGCAGTACTTC,CASSGLRTSGTYEQYF
TRBV11-2,TRBJ1-1,-,-,TGTGCCAGCAGCCCGAGACCGGGCACTGAAGCTTTCTTT,CASSPRPGTEAFF
TRBV27,TRBJ2-5,-,TRBD1,TGTGCCAGCAGTTTATCTCGACAGGGGGTGGAGACCCAGTACTTC,CASSLSRQGVETQYF
TRBV11-2,TRBJ1-4,-,-,TGTGCCAGCAGCCCCCAAGGGACTAATGAAAAACTGTTTTTT,CASSPQGTNEKLFF
TRBV18,TRBJ1-2,few,-,TGTGCCAGCTCACCGCAGGGGAATAACTATGGCTACACCTTC,CASSPQGNNYGYTF
TRBV18,TRBJ2-1,-,-,TGTGCCAGCTCGCAGGGGATCTACAATGAGCAGTTCTTC,CASSQGIYNEQFF
TRBV15,TRBJ2-7,-,-,TGTGCCACCAGCACCAGGGCCGCCTCCTACGAGCAGTACTTC,CATSTRAASYEQYF
TRBV25-1,TRBJ1-6,-,-,TGTGCCAGCAGTAGTAACATTGAATTCACCCTCCACTTT,CASSSNIEFTLHF
TRBV29-1,TRBJ2-3,-,-,TGCAGCGTCTCAATCTCCGCAGATACGCAGTATTTT,CSVSISADTQYF
TRBV11-2,TRBJ2-3,-,TRBD2,TGTGCCAGCAGCTTAGTAGCGGGAGTCGCAGATACGCAGTATTTT,CASSLVAGVADTQYF
TRBV7-8,TRBJ2-3,-,TRBD2,TGTGCCAGCAGCTTAAGCGGGAGCTACACAGATACGCAGTATTTT,CASSLSGSYTDTQYF
TRBV30,TRBJ1-1,-,-,TGTGCCTGGCTATTGACACTCCCGGGGCGAGCTTTCTTT,CAWLLTLPGRAFF